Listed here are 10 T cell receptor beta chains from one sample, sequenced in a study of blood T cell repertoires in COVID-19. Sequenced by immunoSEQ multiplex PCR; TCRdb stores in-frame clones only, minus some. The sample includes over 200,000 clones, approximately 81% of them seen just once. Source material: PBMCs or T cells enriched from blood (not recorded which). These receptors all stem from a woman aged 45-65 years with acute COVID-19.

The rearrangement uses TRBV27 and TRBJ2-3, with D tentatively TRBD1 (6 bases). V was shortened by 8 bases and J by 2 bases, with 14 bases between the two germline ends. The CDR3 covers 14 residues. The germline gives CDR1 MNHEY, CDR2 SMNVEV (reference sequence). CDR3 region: CASGPNRDTDTQYF. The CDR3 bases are TGTGCCAGCGGCCCGAACAGGGACACAGATACGCAGTATTTT.

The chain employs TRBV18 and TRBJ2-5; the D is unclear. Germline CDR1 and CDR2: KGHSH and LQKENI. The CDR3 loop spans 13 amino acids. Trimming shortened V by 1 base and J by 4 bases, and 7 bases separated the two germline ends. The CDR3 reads CASSPQLGETQYF. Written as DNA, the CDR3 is TGTGCCAGCTCACCACAGCTCGGAGAGACCCAGTACTTC.

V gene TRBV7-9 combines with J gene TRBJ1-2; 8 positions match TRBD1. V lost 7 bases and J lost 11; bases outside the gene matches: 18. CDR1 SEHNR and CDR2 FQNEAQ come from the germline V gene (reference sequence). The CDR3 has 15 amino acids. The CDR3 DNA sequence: TGTGCCAGCACCCTATCAAGCGGGACAGGTGGGAGTTACACCTTC. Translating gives CASTLSSGTGGSYTF.

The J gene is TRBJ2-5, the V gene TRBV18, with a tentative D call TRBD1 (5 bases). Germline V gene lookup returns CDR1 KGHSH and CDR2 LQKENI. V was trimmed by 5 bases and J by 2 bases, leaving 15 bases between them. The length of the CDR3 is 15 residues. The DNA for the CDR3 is TGTGCCAGCTCAAGAGACAGATACCAGCAAGAGACCCAGTACTTC. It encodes CASSRDRYQQETQYF. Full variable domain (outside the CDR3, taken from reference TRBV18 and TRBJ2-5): NAGVMQNPRHLVRRRGQEARLRCSPMKGHSHVYWYRQLPEEGLKFMVYLQKENIIDESGMPKERFSAEFPKEGPSILRIQQVVRGDSAAYFCASSRDRYQQETQYFGPGTRLLVL.

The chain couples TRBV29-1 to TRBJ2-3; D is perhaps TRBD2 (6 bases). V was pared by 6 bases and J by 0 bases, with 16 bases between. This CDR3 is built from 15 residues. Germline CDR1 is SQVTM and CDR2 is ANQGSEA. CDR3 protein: CSVEGTPSSTDTQYF. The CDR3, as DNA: TGCAGCGTGGAGGGGACGCCGAGTAGCACAGATACGCAGTATTTT.

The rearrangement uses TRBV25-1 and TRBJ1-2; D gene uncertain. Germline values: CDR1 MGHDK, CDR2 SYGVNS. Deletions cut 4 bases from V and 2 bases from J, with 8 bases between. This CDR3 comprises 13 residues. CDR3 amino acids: CASSGGLNYGYTF. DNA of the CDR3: TGTGCCAGCAGTGGTGGGCTGAACTATGGCTACACCTTC.

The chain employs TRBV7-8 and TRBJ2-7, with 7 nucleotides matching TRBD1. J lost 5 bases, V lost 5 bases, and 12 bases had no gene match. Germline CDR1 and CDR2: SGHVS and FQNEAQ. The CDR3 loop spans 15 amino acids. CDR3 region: CASSPRQGVTHEQYF. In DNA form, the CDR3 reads TGTGCCAGCAGCCCGCGGCAGGGGGTTACCCACGAGCAGTACTTC.

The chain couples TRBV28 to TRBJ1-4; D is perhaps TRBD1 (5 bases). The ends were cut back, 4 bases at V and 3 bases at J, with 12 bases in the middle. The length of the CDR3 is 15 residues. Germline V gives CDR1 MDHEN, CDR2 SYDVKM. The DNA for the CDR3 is TGTGCCAGCAGTTCTGCGGGGGTGTCTAATGAAAAACTGTTTTTT. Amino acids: CASSSAGVSNEKLFF.

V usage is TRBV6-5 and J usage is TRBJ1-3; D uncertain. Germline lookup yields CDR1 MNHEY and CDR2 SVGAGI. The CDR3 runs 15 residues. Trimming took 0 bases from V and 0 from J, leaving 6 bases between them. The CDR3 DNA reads TGTGCCAGCAGTTACTCACCTAGCTCTGGAAACACCATATATTTT. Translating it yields CASSYSPSSGNTIYF.

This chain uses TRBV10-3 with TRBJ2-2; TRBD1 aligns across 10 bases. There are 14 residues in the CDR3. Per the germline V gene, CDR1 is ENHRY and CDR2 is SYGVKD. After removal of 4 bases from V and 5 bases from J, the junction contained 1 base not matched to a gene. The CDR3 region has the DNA TGTGCCATCAGTGGGACAGGGGGAACCGGGGAGCTGTTTTTT. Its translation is CAISGTGGTGELFF.